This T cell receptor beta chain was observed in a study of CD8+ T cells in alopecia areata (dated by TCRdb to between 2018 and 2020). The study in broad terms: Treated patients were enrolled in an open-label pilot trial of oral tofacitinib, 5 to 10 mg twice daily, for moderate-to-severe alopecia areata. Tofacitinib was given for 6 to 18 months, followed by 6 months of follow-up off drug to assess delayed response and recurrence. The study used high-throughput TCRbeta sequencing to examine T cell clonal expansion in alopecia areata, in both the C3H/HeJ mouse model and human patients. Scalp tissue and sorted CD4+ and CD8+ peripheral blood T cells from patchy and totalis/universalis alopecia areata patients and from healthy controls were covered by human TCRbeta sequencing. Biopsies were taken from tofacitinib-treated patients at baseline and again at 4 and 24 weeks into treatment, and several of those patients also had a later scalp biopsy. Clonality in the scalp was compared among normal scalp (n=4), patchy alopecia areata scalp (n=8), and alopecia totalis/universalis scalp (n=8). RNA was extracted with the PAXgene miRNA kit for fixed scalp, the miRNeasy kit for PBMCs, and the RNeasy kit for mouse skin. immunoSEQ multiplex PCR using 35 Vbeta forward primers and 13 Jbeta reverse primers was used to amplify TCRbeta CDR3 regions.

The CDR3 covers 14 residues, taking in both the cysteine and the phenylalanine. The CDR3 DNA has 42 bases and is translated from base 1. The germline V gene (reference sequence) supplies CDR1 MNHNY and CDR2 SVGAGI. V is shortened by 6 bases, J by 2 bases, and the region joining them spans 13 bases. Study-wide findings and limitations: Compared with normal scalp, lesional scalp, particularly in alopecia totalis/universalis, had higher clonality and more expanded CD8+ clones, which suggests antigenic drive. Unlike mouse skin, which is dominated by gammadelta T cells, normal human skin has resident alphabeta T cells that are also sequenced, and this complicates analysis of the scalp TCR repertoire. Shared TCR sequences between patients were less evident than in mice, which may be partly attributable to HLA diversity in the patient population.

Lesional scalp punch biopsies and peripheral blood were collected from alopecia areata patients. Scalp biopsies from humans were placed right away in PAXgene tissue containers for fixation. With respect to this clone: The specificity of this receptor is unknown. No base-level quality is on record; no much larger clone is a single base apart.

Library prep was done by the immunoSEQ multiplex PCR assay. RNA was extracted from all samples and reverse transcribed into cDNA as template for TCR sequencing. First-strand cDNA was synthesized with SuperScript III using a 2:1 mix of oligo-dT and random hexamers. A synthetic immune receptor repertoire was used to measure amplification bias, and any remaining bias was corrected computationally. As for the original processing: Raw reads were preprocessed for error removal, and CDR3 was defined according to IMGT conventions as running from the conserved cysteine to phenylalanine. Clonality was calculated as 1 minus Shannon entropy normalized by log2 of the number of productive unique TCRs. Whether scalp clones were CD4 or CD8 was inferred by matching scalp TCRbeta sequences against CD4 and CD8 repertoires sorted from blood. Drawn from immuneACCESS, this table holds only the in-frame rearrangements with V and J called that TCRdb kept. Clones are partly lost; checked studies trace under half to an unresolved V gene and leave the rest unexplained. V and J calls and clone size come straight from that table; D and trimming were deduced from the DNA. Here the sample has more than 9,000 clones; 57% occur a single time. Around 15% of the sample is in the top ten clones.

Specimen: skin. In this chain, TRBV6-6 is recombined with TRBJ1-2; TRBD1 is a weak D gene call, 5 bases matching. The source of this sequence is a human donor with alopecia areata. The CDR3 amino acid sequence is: CASSPGGINYGYTF. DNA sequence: TGTGCCAGCAGCCCCGGGGGGATCAACTATGGCTACACCTTC.